The text below deals with one TCR beta chain. This record belongs to a study of blood T cell repertoires in COVID-19. The data were produced by immunoSEQ multiplex PCR, yet TCRdb's version contains in-frame clones alone and is incomplete. The sample shows some 27,000 clones, around 89% of them seen only once. The CDR3 contains 14 residues. From germline, CDR1 is SGHVS and CDR2 FNYEAQ. Trimming at V came to 5 bases and at J to 5 bases, leaving 7 bases not matched to a gene. The sample taken for sequencing was peripheral blood. This receptor was identified in a human donor in a cohort sampled during active COVID-19. V usage is TRBV7-6 and J usage is TRBJ1-1; 8 bases line up with TRBD1. This CDR3 is CASSQDRAGTEAFF. CDR3 bases: TGTGCCAGCAGCCAGGACAGGGCGGGGACTGAAGCTTTCTTT.